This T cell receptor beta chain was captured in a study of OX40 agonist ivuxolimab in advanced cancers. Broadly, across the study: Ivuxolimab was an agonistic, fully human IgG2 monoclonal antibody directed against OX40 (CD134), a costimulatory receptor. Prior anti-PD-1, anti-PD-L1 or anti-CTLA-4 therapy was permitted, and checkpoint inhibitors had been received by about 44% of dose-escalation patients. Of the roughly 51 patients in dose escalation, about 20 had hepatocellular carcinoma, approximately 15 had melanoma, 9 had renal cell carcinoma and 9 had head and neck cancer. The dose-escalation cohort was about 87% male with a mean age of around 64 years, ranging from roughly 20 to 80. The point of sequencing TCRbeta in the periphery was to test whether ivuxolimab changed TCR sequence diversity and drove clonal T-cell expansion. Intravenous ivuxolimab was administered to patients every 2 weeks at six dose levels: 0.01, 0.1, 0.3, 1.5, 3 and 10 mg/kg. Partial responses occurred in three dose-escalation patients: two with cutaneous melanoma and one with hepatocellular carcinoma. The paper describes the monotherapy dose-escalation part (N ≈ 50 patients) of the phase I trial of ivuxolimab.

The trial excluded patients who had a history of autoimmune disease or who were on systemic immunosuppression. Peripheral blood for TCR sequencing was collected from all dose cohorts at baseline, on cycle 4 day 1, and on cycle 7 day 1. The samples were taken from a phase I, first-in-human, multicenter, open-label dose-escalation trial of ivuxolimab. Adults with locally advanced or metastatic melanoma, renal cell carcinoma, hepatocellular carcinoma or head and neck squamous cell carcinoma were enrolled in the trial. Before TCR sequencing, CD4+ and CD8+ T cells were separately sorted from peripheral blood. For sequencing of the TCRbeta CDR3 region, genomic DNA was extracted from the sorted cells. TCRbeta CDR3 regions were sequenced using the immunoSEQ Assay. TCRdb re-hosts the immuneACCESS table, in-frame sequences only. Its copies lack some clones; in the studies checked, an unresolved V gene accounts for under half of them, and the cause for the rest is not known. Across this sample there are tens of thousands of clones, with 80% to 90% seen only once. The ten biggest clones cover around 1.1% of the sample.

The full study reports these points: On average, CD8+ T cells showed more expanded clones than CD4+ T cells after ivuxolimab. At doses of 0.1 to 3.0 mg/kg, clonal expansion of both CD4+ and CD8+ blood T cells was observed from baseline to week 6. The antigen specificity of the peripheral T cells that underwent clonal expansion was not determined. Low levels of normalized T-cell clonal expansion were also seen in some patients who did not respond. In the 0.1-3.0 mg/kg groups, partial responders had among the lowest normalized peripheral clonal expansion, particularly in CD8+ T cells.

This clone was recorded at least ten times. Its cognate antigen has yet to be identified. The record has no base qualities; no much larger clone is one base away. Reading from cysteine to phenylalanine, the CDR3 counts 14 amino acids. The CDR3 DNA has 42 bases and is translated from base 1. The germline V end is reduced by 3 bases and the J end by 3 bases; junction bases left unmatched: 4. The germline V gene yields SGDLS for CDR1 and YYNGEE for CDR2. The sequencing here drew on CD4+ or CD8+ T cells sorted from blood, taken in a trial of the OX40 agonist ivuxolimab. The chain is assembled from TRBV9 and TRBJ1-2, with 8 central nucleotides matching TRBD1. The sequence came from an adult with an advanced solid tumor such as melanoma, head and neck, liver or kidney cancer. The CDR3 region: CASSARQGYYGYTF. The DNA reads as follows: TGTGCCAGCAGCGCCCGACAGGGGTACTATGGCTACACCTTC.